These T cell receptor beta chains were read from a single sample in a study of neurological immune-mediated disorders. TCRdb called the 5' RACE reads again in MiXCR, with one record for every CDR3 protein. The sample has about 66,000 distinct CDR3 sequences, around 3.1% seen once. Sequencing used PBMCs. Every receptor here comes from a man in his forties or fifties with multiple sclerosis. CDR3s include the opening cysteine and the closing phenylalanine or tryptophan. Each record gives: V gene, J gene, clone size, D gene, CDR3 protein, CDR3 DNA. A D gene is named only where the DNA matches it firmly. The listing skips clone size in some rows; elsewhere it reads once, few, many or a size class.

v_call: TRBV20-1
j_call: TRBJ2-3
clone_size: many
d_call: TRBD2
cdr3_aa: CSTWTSVADTQYF
cdr3_nt: TGCAGTACCTGGACTAGTGTCGCAGATACGCAGTATTTT

v_call: TRBV10-3
j_call: TRBJ2-5
clone_size: many
d_call: -
cdr3_aa: CAISGGRTWETQYF
cdr3_nt: TGTGCCATCAGTGGGGGAAGGACGTGGGAGACCCAGTACTTC

v_call: TRBV9
j_call: TRBJ1-5
clone_size: -
d_call: -
cdr3_aa: CASSVEGGKTQNF
cdr3_nt: TGTGCCAGCAGCGTAGAAGGAGGTAAGACCCAGAATTTT

v_call: TRBV20-1
j_call: TRBJ2-5
clone_size: many
d_call: -
cdr3_aa: CSAPRDGPEETQYF
cdr3_nt: TGCAGTGCCCCGAGGGACGGCCCTGAGGAGACCCAGTACTTC

v_call: TRBV7-3
j_call: TRBJ2-3
clone_size: many
d_call: TRBD2
cdr3_aa: CASSLIGLAGDTQYF
cdr3_nt: TGTGCCAGCAGCTTAATCGGCCTAGCGGGGGATACGCAGTATTTT

v_call: TRBV15
j_call: TRBJ2-5
clone_size: many
d_call: -
cdr3_aa: CATSRAPQETQYF
cdr3_nt: TGTGCCACCAGCAGAGCTCCCCAAGAGACCCAGTACTTC

v_call: TRBV7-9
j_call: TRBJ1-5
clone_size: -
d_call: -
cdr3_aa: CASSPTGNQPQHF
cdr3_nt: TGTGCCAGCAGCCCTACCGGCAATCAGCCCCAGCATTTT

v_call: TRBV7-2
j_call: TRBJ1-3
clone_size: many
d_call: -
cdr3_aa: CASSLFGPGSGNTIYF
cdr3_nt: TGTGCCAGCAGCTTATTTGGACCGGGCTCTGGAAACACCATATATTTT

v_call: TRBV5-1
j_call: TRBJ1-2
clone_size: many
d_call: -
cdr3_aa: CASSRGGSYGYTF
cdr3_nt: TGCGCCAGCAGCCGGGGCGGGAGCTATGGCTACACCTTC

v_call: TRBV7-3
j_call: TRBJ2-1
clone_size: many
d_call: TRBD2
cdr3_aa: CASSPLVSGGRLFF
cdr3_nt: TGTGCCAGCAGCCCCCTGGTTTCTGGCGGGAGGCTGTTCTTC

v_call: TRBV6-1
j_call: TRBJ1-1
clone_size: many
d_call: TRBD1
cdr3_aa: CASSGDRDTEAFF
cdr3_nt: TGTGCCAGCAGCGGGGACAGGGATACTGAAGCTTTCTTT

v_call: TRBV30
j_call: TRBJ1-2
clone_size: many
d_call: TRBD1
cdr3_aa: CAWSAPTGGSYGYTF
cdr3_nt: TGTGCCTGGAGTGCCCCGACAGGGGGCAGCTATGGCTACACCTTC

v_call: TRBV7-3
j_call: TRBJ1-1
clone_size: few
d_call: -
cdr3_aa: CASSPTGMNTEAFF
cdr3_nt: TGTGCCAGCAGCCCGACAGGTATGAACACTGAAGCTTTCTTT

v_call: TRBV5-1
j_call: TRBJ2-1
clone_size: many
d_call: -
cdr3_aa: CASSMGSGSSYNEQFF
cdr3_nt: TGCGCCAGCAGCATGGGTAGCGGTAGCTCCTACAATGAGCAGTTCTTC

v_call: TRBV12-3/TRBV12-4
j_call: TRBJ2-6
clone_size: many
d_call: TRBD1
cdr3_aa: CASSSGTGGSGANVLTF
cdr3_nt: TGTGCCAGCAGCTCCGGGACAGGGGGCTCTGGGGCCAACGTCCTGACTTTC

v_call: TRBV3-1
j_call: TRBJ2-1
clone_size: many
d_call: TRBD1
cdr3_aa: CASSQAGGGEQFF
cdr3_nt: TGTGCCAGCAGCCAGGCAGGGGGCGGTGAGCAGTTCTTC